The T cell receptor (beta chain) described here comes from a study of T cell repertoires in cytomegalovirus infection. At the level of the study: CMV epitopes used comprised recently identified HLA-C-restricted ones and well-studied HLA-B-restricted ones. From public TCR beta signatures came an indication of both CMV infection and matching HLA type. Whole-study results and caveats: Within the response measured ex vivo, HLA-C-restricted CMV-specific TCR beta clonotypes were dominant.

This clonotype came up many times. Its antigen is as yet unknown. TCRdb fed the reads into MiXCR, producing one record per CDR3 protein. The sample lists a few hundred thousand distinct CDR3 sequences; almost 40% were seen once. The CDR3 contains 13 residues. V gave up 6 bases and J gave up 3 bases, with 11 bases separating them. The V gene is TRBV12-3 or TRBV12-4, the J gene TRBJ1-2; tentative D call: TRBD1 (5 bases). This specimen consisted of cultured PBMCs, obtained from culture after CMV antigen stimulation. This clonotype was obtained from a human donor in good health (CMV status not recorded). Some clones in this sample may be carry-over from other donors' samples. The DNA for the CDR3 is TGTGCCAGCAGATTTGACAGAGACTATGGCTACACCTTC. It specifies CASRFDRDYGYTF.